The 30 T cell receptor beta chains below were found in one sample sequenced in a study of cytomegalovirus exposure and HLA in healthy donors. The PCR contained 60 Vbeta and 13 Jbeta primers. Clones were read by immunoSEQ multiplex PCR, and TCRdb kept only the in-frame ones, dropping some. Its listing shows about 120,000 clones. Sequenced sample: PBMCs. Receptors were obtained from a man between 18 and 35 years old in good health and CMV-seronegative.

The chain uses TRBV7-9 and TRBJ1-5; 11 nucleotides agree with TRBD1. The CDR3 sequence is 15 residues long. The V gene's germline CDR1 is SEHNR and CDR2 FQNEAQ (reference sequence). V dropped 1 base and J dropped 5; count of bases not matched to a gene: 1. For the CDR3, the DNA is TGTGCCAGCAGCTTAGGGACAGGGGGCCATCAGCCCCAGCATTTT. Its translation: CASSLGTGGHQPQHF.

The chain recombines TRBV7-9 with TRBJ1-5; 7 bases align to TRBD1. V lost 4 bases, J lost 5 bases, and 8 bases stayed unmatched. Germline V gene data show CDR1 as SEHNR and CDR2 as FQNEAQ (reference sequence). CDR3 length: 15 amino acids. The CDR3 reads CASSSGQISDQPQHF. The CDR3 DNA is TGTGCCAGCAGCTCGGGACAGATAAGTGATCAGCCCCAGCATTTT.

The chain links TRBV5-4 to TRBJ2-7; TRBD2 aligns across 8 bases. This CDR3 is 16 amino acids long. V lost 0 bases and J lost 0; bases outside the gene matches: 5. The germline V gene encodes CDR1 SGHNT and CDR2 YYREEE (reference sequence). CDR3 region: CASSLVGSGTSYEQYF. CDR3 DNA sequence: TGTGCCAGCAGCTTGGTGGGTAGCGGGACCTCCTACGAGCAGTACTTC.

On this clone itself: Sequence at one end of the junction differs from germline and may be a read error. This CDR3 is also generated by other DNA sequences in the sample. J is TRBJ2-5 and V is TRBV15; D remains ambiguous. Germline values: CDR1 LNHNV, CDR2 YYDKDF (reference sequence). This CDR3 is 13 amino acids long. Here the CDR3 reads CATSRVIQEAQYF. The CDR3 DNA is TGTGCCACCAGCAGAGTGATCCAAGAGGCCCAGTACTTC.

The rearrangement links TRBV10-3 to TRBJ1-1; tentative D call: TRBD1 (6 bases). Germline V gene lookup returns CDR1 ENHRY and CDR2 SYGVKD. This CDR3 is built from 15 residues. V lost 10 bases and J 0 bases, leaving 18 bases between the germline ends. CDR3 region: CATRQGPDMNTEAFF. The DNA for the CDR3 is TGTGCCACCCGTCAGGGGCCCGACATGAACACTGAAGCTTTCTTT.

This chain links TRBV15 with TRBJ1-3; D uncertain. The V end lost 1 base, the J end lost 1 base, and 8 bases lay between the germline ends. Germline V gives CDR1 LNHNV, CDR2 YYDKDF (reference sequence). The CDR3 is 15 amino acids. Written as DNA, the CDR3 is TGTGCCACCAGCAGAGTAGAGGGATCTGGAAACACCATATATTTT. This translates into CATSRVEGSGNTIYF.

As for this clone: Sequence at one end of the junction differs from germline and may be a read error. The same CDR3 can be traced to other DNA sequences in this sample. This chain links TRBV9 with TRBJ2-2, with 12 bases lining up with TRBD2. There are 16 residues in the CDR3. Per germline, CDR1 SGDLS and CDR2 YYNGEE. The CDR3 protein is CASSATSGSATGELFF. In nucleotides, the CDR3 is TGTGCCAGCAGCGCGACTAGCGGGAGCGCCACCGGGGAACTGTTTTTT.

The gene calls are TRBV6-4 and TRBJ2-5, with TRBD1 matching 8 bases. The CDR3 sequence is 15 residues long. The ends lost 4 bases at V and 1 base at J; junction bases unmatched: 5. Germline-derived CDR1 and CDR2 are MRHNA and SNTAGT. The chain's CDR3 is CASSAYGTGQETQYF. The CDR3 DNA sequence: TGTGCCAGCAGTGCCTACGGGACAGGCCAAGAGACCCAGTACTTC.

The V gene is TRBV4-1, the J gene TRBJ2-2, with 9 bases aligning to TRBD1. V trimming: 1 base; J trimming: 6 bases; junction bases outside the gene matches: 3. The CDR3 length is 15 residues. CDR1 is MGHRA, CDR2 YSYEKL, per germline. The CDR3 reads CASSQGGQGSGELFF. CDR3 nucleotides: TGCGCCAGCAGCCAAGGGGGACAGGGTTCCGGGGAGCTGTTTTTT.

The chain is built from TRBV5-6 and TRBJ1-1; D is uncertain. The CDR3 spans 12 residues. V lost 0 bases, J lost 4 bases, and 4 bases lay in between. From germline, CDR1 is SGHDT and CDR2 YYEEEE. The CDR3 region is CASSLDSTEAFF. CDR3 coding DNA: TGTGCCAGCAGCTTGGACAGCACTGAAGCTTTCTTT.

The V call is TRBV2, the J call TRBJ2-1; TRBD2 matches at 11 bases. CDR3 length equals 19 residues. Germline V gene lookup returns CDR1 SNHLY and CDR2 FYNNEI. Germline trimming cut 6 bases from V and 2 bases from J; bases unmatched to any gene: 15. CDR3 bases: TGTGCCAGCAGATTCGACAGGGCCACGGGACTAGCGGCCTACAATGAGCAGTTCTTC. Protein sequence: CASRFDRATGLAAYNEQFF.

The J gene is TRBJ2-7, the V gene TRBV4-1; 11 nucleotides line up with TRBD1. Germline V gives CDR1 MGHRA, CDR2 YSYEKL. With V trimmed by 2 bases and J by 4 bases, 4 bases remained unmatched. The CDR3 has 15 amino acids. The CDR3 sequence is CASSQWDRGEYEQYF. The CDR3 DNA follows: TGCGCCAGCAGCCAATGGGACAGGGGGGAGTACGAGCAGTACTTC.

The CDR3 DNA reads TGTGCCAGCAGCTGGCTTAGGTCGGGCGGGAGTACGTACGAGCAGTACTTC. Its protein product is CASSWLRSGGSTYEQYF. The chain recombines TRBV5-6 with TRBJ2-7; 7 bases match TRBD2. The CDR3 loop spans 17 amino acids. V was clipped by 3 bases and J by 4 bases; unmatched bases: 16. Germline V gives CDR1 SGHDT, CDR2 YYEEEE.

The genes are TRBV19 and TRBJ1-1; no clear D. Germline values: CDR1 LNHDA, CDR2 SQIVND (reference sequence). The CDR3 runs 15 residues. The V end was cut by 2 bases, the J end by 0 bases, with 10 bases between. CDR3 protein: CASSILPGLNTEAFF. CDR3 DNA: TGTGCCAGTAGTATACTTCCAGGCCTGAACACTGAAGCTTTCTTT. Variable domain in full (rest from reference TRBV19 and TRBJ1-1): DGGITQSPKYLFRKEGQNVTLSCEQNLNHDAMYWYRQDPGQGLRLIYYSQIVNDFQKGDIAEGYSVSREKKESFPLTVTSAQKNPTAFYLCASSILPGLNTEAFFGQGTRLTVV.

The genes are TRBV5-1 and TRBJ1-1; D unclear. Looked up from germline, CDR1 is SGHRS and CDR2 is YFSETQ. V was shortened by 4 bases and J by 4 bases, with 14 bases between the two germline ends. This CDR3 is 14 amino acids long. CDR3: CASSPSYSRTEAFF. In DNA, the CDR3 is TGCGCCAGCAGCCCCTCTTATTCTCGCACTGAAGCTTTCTTT.

V and J are TRBV4-1 and TRBJ1-5; the D is unclear. V dropped 1 base and J dropped 3 bases, with 16 bases sitting between them. Germline assignment: CDR1 MGHRA and CDR2 YSYEKL. This CDR3 contains 17 residues. This chain's CDR3 is CASSQGEGLPPNQPQHF. In DNA, the CDR3 is TGCGCCAGCAGCCAAGGGGAGGGCCTACCGCCCAATCAGCCCCAGCATTTT.

J is TRBJ2-7 and V is TRBV11-2; tentatively, D is TRBD2 (6 bases). With 3 bases removed from V and 3 bases from J, the gap between germline ends came to 12 bases. CDR3 length: 14 residues. CDR1 is SGHAT, CDR2 FQNNGV, per germline. Here the CDR3 reads CASSFGGMIYEQYF. In DNA form, the CDR3 reads TGTGCCAGCAGCTTTGGGGGGATGATCTACGAGCAGTACTTC.

The chain is built from TRBV7-8 and TRBJ2-7; TRBD2 agrees at 15 bases. The CDR3 runs to 17 residues. Germline CDR1 reads SGHVS; CDR2 reads FQNEAQ. V lost 1 base to trimming and J lost 5 bases; unmatched junction nucleotides: 6. CDR3: CASSLVGLAGGPDEQYF. As DNA, the CDR3 is TGTGCCAGCAGCTTAGTCGGACTAGCGGGAGGGCCAGACGAGCAGTACTTC.

CDR3 loop: CASSFGTGLSPLHF. The CDR3 coding sequence is TGTGCCAGCAGCTTCGGGACAGGCCTGTCACCCCTCCACTTT. The chain employs TRBV5-6 and TRBJ1-6, with 8 bases that match TRBD1. The CDR3 totals 14 residues. Germline V lookup: CDR1 SGHDT, CDR2 YYEEEE. Trimming cost V 2 bases and J 10 bases; bases outside gene matches: 5. Looking up the rest from reference TRBV5-6 and TRBJ1-6 gives the full variable domain: DAGVTQSPTHLIKTRGQQVTLRCSPKSGHDTVSWYQQALGQGPQFIFQYYEEEERQRGNFPDRFSGHQFPNYSSELNVNALLLGDSALYLCASSFGTGLSPLHFGNGTRLTVT.

This chain links TRBV18 with TRBJ1-5; D is uncertain. This CDR3 comprises 15 residues. Trimming stripped 6 bases from V and 3 bases from J, with 15 bases between. The germline CDR1 and CDR2 sequences are KGHSH and LQKENI. The CDR3 nucleotides read TGTGCCAGCTCCAAAGAATCGGGTTACAATCAGCCCCAGCATTTT. It encodes CASSKESGYNQPQHF.

On this clone: One end of the junction is discordant with germline, which a read error may explain. This chain links TRBV9 with TRBJ2-5; no definite D call. The CDR3 runs 14 residues. Germline CDR1 reads SGDLS; CDR2 reads YYNGEE. CDR3 in DNA: TGTGCCAGCAGCGCGAGACTTTTCCAAGAGCCCCAGTACTTC. This translates into CASSARLFQEPQYF.

V is TRBV4-3 and J is TRBJ2-7; D is possibly TRBD1 (6 bases). The CDR3 length is 14 residues. Germline V gives CDR1 LGHNA, CDR2 YSLEER. Trimming stripped 1 base from V and 3 bases from J, with 10 bases between. CDR3 DNA sequence: TGCGCCAGCAGCCAAGGAGGACAGAACTACGAGCAGTACTTC. This translates into CASSQGGQNYEQYF.

The chain carries TRBV6-6 and TRBJ2-2; D might be TRBD1 (5 bases). Germline-derived CDR1 and CDR2 are MNHNY and SVGAGI (reference sequence). The CDR3 is 16 amino acids. V lost 0 bases to trimming and J lost 7 bases, with 15 bases between them. This chain's CDR3 is CASSYSNLGQGGELFF. In nucleotides, the CDR3 is TGTGCCAGCAGTTACTCGAATCTGGGGCAGGGCGGGGAGCTGTTTTTT.

The V gene is TRBV5-4, the J gene TRBJ2-3; TRBD2 agrees at 7 bases. The trim removed 6 bases at V and 5 bases at J, leaving 21 bases unmatched. Looked up from germline, CDR1 is SGHNT and CDR2 is YYREEE (reference sequence). The CDR3 sequence is 18 residues long. CDR3 amino acids: CASTLGAFAGELGDTQYF. DNA for the CDR3: TGTGCCAGCACCCTTGGGGCTTTCGCGGGGGAATTAGGAGATACGCAGTATTTT.

The CDR3 region is CASSPPGGNQPQHF. The CDR3, as DNA: TGTGCCAGCAGCCCCCCGGGCGGGAATCAGCCCCAGCATTTT. V is TRBV28 and J is TRBJ1-5; no clear D. Trimming removed 6 bases at V and 4 bases at J, with 13 bases between. Per the germline V gene, CDR1 is MDHEN and CDR2 is SYDVKM. The CDR3 runs 14 residues.

The CDR3 loop is CARSLIQSYGYTF. In nucleotides, the CDR3 is TGTGCCAGAAGTCTCATACAGTCTTATGGCTACACCTTC. The chain is built from TRBV5-3 and TRBJ1-2; D gene unclear. TRBV5-3 is reported as an ORF; its role is uncertain. V lost 5 bases and J 5 bases, leaving 13 bases between the germline ends. The length of the CDR3 is 13 residues.

The V call is TRBV2, the J call TRBJ2-5; the match to TRBD2 covers 7 bases. The CDR3 consists of 15 residues. V was clipped by 8 bases and J by 7 bases; unmatched bases: 16. The germline V gene has CDR1 SNHLY and CDR2 FYNNEI. The CDR3 sequence: CASAQRGTTGGTQYF. The DNA for the CDR3 is TGTGCCAGCGCGCAACGCGGGACTACGGGTGGGACCCAGTACTTC.

The genes are TRBV18 and TRBJ2-7, with 8 bases lining up with TRBD1. In germline, CDR1 is KGHSH, CDR2 LQKENI. CDR3 size: 15 residues. V lost 3 bases, J lost 3 bases, and 7 bases stayed unmatched. CDR3 DNA: TGTGCCAGCTCACCGACGACAGGGGAAGACTACGAGCAGTACTTC. Residues: CASSPTTGEDYEQYF.

The chain links TRBV4-2 to TRBJ2-1; TRBD2 agrees at 10 bases. The trim removed 2 bases at V and 0 bases at J, leaving 16 bases unmatched. This CDR3 is built from 21 residues. The V gene's germline CDR1 is LGHNA and CDR2 YNFKEQ. The CDR3 DNA follows: TGTGCCAGCAGCCAACCAACCAGGCTAGCGGGAGCCCCGAGCTCCTACAATGAGCAGTTCTTC. It translates to CASSQPTRLAGAPSSYNEQFF.

V usage is TRBV29-1 and J usage is TRBJ2-1; 10 bases line up with TRBD2. This CDR3 is built from 15 residues. Trimming removed 3 bases from V and 1 base from J; junction bases left unmatched: 3. Germline V lookup: CDR1 SQVTM, CDR2 ANQGSEA. The CDR3 sequence is CSVDASGSSYNEQFF. CDR3 coding DNA: TGCAGCGTTGATGCTAGCGGGAGTTCCTACAATGAGCAGTTCTTC.